The 28 T cell receptor beta chains given below trace back to one sample, sequenced in a study of blood T cell repertoires in COVID-19. Some clones are missing from TCRdb's copy, which holds only in-frame ones; the method was immunoSEQ multiplex PCR. The data hold 110,000 to 150,000 clones, with over 75% observed a single time. The sequenced sample consisted of peripheral blood. The receptors originated from a woman aged 45 to 65 with acute or convalescent COVID-19.

CDR3 in amino acids: CASSLMVAGGSSYNEQFF. The CDR3 DNA reads TGTGCCAGCAGCTTAATGGTAGCGGGGGGTAGCTCCTACAATGAGCAGTTCTTC. The genes are TRBV7-2 and TRBJ2-1; 10 nucleotides agree with TRBD2. The CDR3 loop spans 18 amino acids. With V trimmed by 2 bases and J by 0 bases, 7 bases remained unmatched. Germline V lookup: CDR1 SGHTA, CDR2 FQGNSA.

The CDR3, as DNA: TGTGCCAGCTCACCACCAGGTCTCCAGGGCAGCAATCAGCCCCAGCATTTT. This codes for CASSPPGLQGSNQPQHF. This chain uses TRBV18 with TRBJ1-5; perhaps TRBD1 as D (5 bases). There are 17 residues in the CDR3. V was shortened by 0 bases and J by 1 base, with 13 bases between the two germline ends. Germline loops: CDR1 KGHSH, CDR2 LQKENI.

In this sample, this clone turned up once. The genes are TRBV10-1 and TRBJ1-6; TRBD1 matches 9 bases. This CDR3 comprises 15 residues. Trimming removed 0 bases from V and 7 bases from J; junction bases left unmatched: 1. In germline, CDR1 is WNHNN, CDR2 SYGVQD (reference sequence). The CDR3: CASSESGTGNSPLHF. CDR3 nucleotide sequence: TGCGCCAGCAGTGAGTCAGGGACAGGGAATTCACCCCTCCACTTT.

The chain links TRBV9 to TRBJ2-5; D unclear. The CDR3 totals 16 residues. V lost 4 bases, J lost 5 bases, and 21 bases lay in between. Germline CDR1 and CDR2: SGDLS and YYNGEE. CDR3 sequence: CASSSQPDGTGETQYF. The CDR3 nucleotides are TGTGCCAGCAGCTCCCAACCCGACGGTACCGGGGAGACCCAGTACTTC. Based on the CDR3 plus reference TRBV9 and TRBJ2-5, the full variable domain is DSGVTQTPKHLITATGQRVTLRCSPRSGDLSVYWYQQSLDQGLQFLIQYYNGEERAKGNILERFSAQQFPDLHSELNLSSLELGDSALYFCASSSQPDGTGETQYFGPGTRLLVL.

V gene TRBV6-5 combines with J gene TRBJ2-7; D not resolved. V dropped 8 bases and J dropped 6 bases, with 17 bases sitting between them. The germline gives CDR1 MNHEY, CDR2 SVGAGI. CDR3 length: 13 residues. CDR3 nucleotides: TGTGCCAGCCGACTGGGTCTGACGGGCGAGCAGTACTTC. Amino acid sequence: CASRLGLTGEQYF.

V usage is TRBV7-2 and J usage is TRBJ2-3; D perhaps matches TRBD2 (6 bases). Per the germline V gene, CDR1 is SGHTA and CDR2 is FQGNSA. Trimming removed 1 base at V and 9 bases at J, with 14 bases between. This CDR3 comprises 14 residues. In nucleotides, the CDR3 is TGTGCCAGCAGCTTAGTAAGGGAGGCGAGCACGCAGTATTTT. Translation gives CASSLVREASTQYF.

This clone was seen a single time. This chain uses TRBV11-1 with TRBJ1-4; D gene unclear. Germline V gene lookup returns CDR1 SGHAT and CDR2 FQDESV (reference sequence). The ends were cut back, 5 bases at V and 5 bases at J, with 12 bases in the middle. CDR3 length: 14 amino acids. The CDR3 reads CASSRGSLNEKLFF. CDR3 nucleotide sequence: TGTGCCAGCAGCCGAGGGTCTCTAAATGAAAAACTGTTTTTT.

The chain combines TRBV1 with TRBJ2-5; the DNA was not used to check the table's D call, TRBD2. TRBV1 is recorded as a pseudogene. This CDR3 is 14 amino acids long. The CDR3 reads CTSSLGTYQETQYF. The CDR3 bases are TGCACCAGCAGCCTTGGGACTTACCAAGAGACCCAGTACTTC.

V gene TRBV7-2 combines with J gene TRBJ2-1, with D hard to call. This CDR3 region has 11 residues. Germline lookup yields CDR1 SGHTA and CDR2 FQGNSA. The V end was cut by 2 bases, the J end by 15 bases, with 11 bases between. The CDR3 nucleotides are TGTGCCAGCAGCTTAACGAACTACTGGTTCTTC. It is translated as CASSLTNYWFF.

The chain combines TRBV13 with TRBJ1-5; 8 bases line up with TRBD1. The length of the CDR3 is 16 residues. The trim removed 0 bases at V and 3 bases at J, leaving 4 bases unmatched. In germline, CDR1 is PRHDT, CDR2 FYEKMQ (reference sequence). CDR3 amino acids: CASSLGGRGPNQPQHF. The CDR3 bases are TGTGCCAGCAGCTTAGGCGGCAGGGGGCCCAATCAGCCCCAGCATTTT.

The chain employs TRBV7-9 and TRBJ2-3; tentative D call: TRBD2 (5 bases). The CDR3 is 14 residues long. V dropped 1 base and J dropped 4 bases, with 9 bases sitting between them. Germline CDR1 reads SEHNR; CDR2 reads FQNEAQ (reference sequence). Written as DNA, the CDR3 is TGTGCCAGCAGCTTAGGAGGGTTAGCAGATACGCAGTATTTT. The encoded protein is CASSLGGLADTQYF.

The chain has TRBV18 and TRBJ2-7, with D perhaps matching TRBD2 (6 bases). Germline CDR1 and CDR2: KGHSH and LQKENI. Trimming stripped 3 bases from V and 5 bases from J, with 8 bases between. The CDR3 loop spans 12 amino acids. The CDR3 nucleotides are TGTGCCAGCTCACCCGGGGGTCACGAGCAGTACTTC. Its protein product is CASSPGGHEQYF. The full variable domain, with the rest looked up from reference TRBV18 and TRBJ2-7, is NAGVMQNPRHLVRRRGQEARLRCSPMKGHSHVYWYRQLPEEGLKFMVYLQKENIIDESGMPKERFSAEFPKEGPSILRIQQVVRGDSAAYFCASSPGGHEQYFGPGTRLTVT.

The chain joins TRBV3-1 (or the pseudogene TRBV3-2) to TRBJ2-5; D unresolved. CDR3 length: 13 residues. V lost 5 bases and J lost 5, with 12 bases in between. The germline V gene has CDR1 LGHDT and CDR2 YNNKEL (reference sequence). Here the CDR3 reads CASSSRGEETQYF. The CDR3 region has the DNA TGTGCCAGCAGCTCCCGTGGTGAGGAGACCCAGTACTTC.

The chain is built from TRBV6-5 and TRBJ2-3, with D tentatively TRBD2 (5 bases). Germline V gene sequence: CDR1 MNHEY, CDR2 SVGAGI. Trimming removed 6 bases at V and 5 bases at J, with 12 bases between. The CDR3 is 13 residues long. The CDR3 protein is CASSLAQGDTQYF. The CDR3 DNA reads as TGTGCCAGCAGCCTAGCCCAAGGAGATACGCAGTATTTT.

This sequence joins TRBV7-9 and TRBJ2-7; D unresolved. The CDR3 has 12 residues. Trimming shortened V by 5 bases and J by 5 bases, and 10 bases separated the two germline ends. Germline CDR1 is SEHNR and CDR2 is FQNEAQ (reference sequence). CDR3 in amino acids: CASSPQSDEQYF. CDR3 nucleotide sequence: TGTGCCAGCAGCCCCCAGTCCGACGAGCAGTACTTC.

The J gene is TRBJ1-1, the V gene TRBV5-4; D gene uncertain. Germline V gene lookup returns CDR1 SGHNT and CDR2 YYREEE (reference sequence). The V end was cut by 2 bases, the J end by 6 bases, with 5 bases between. This CDR3 is 11 amino acids long. The CDR3 nucleotides are TGTGCCAGCAGCTTCGGGGCTGAAGCTTTCTTT. Protein product: CASSFGAEAFF.

The rearrangement joins TRBV6-5 to TRBJ1-1, with D maybe TRBD1 (6 bases). The CDR3 consists of 15 residues. The V end lost 0 bases, the J end lost 3 bases, and 11 bases lay between the germline ends. From germline, CDR1 is MNHEY and CDR2 SVGAGI. Written as DNA, the CDR3 is TGTGCCAGCAGTTACTCATATTCAGGGGACACTGAAGCTTTCTTT. Translation gives CASSYSYSGDTEAFF.

This sequence joins TRBV27 and TRBJ1-1; D perhaps matches TRBD1 (6 bases). The germline CDR1 and CDR2 sequences are MNHEY and SMNVEV (reference sequence). V lost 6 bases, J lost 8 bases, and 13 bases lay in between. The CDR3 has 12 amino acids. The CDR3 is CASSPQGSEAFF. As DNA, the CDR3 is TGTGCCAGCAGCCCACAGGGTTCAGAAGCTTTCTTT.

The chain carries TRBV20-1 and TRBJ1-1; D is unclear. Germline-derived CDR1 and CDR2 are DFQATT and SNEGSKA (reference sequence). V lost 5 bases to trimming and J lost 11 bases, with 15 bases between them. The CDR3 runs to 11 residues. As DNA, the CDR3 is TGCAGTGCTTCAGAAGGATTCAGGGCTTTCTTT. It translates to CSASEGFRAFF.

The chain carries TRBV5-4 and TRBJ2-7, with D hard to call. The CDR3 has 13 residues. The V end lost 4 bases, the J end lost 1 base, and 9 bases lay between the germline ends. Germline CDR1 SGHNT, CDR2 YYREEE (reference sequence). The DNA of the CDR3 is TGTGCCAGCAGCCTAGACGGATCCTACGAGCAGTACTTC. Encoded protein: CASSLDGSYEQYF.

The V gene is TRBV5-1, the J gene TRBJ2-7; possible D gene TRBD1, 6 bases. Germline loops: CDR1 SGHRS, CDR2 YFSETQ. V was pared by 2 bases and J by 5 bases, with 20 bases between. The CDR3 consists of 16 residues. The CDR3 coding sequence is TGCGCCAGCAGCTTTGGATCGTTCAGGGGCCCCCACGAGCAGTACTTC. Its translation is CASSFGSFRGPHEQYF.

J is TRBJ2-1 and V is TRBV19; 10 bases align to TRBD1. The junction had 11 bases not matched to a gene; V was cut back by 3 bases and J by 3 bases. CDR3 length: 18 residues. Per germline, CDR1 LNHDA and CDR2 SQIVND (reference sequence). CDR3 sequence (DNA): TGTGCCAGTAGTATGGGACAGGGGACCCGATTCGTCTACAATGAGCAGTTCTTC. Residues: CASSMGQGTRFVYNEQFF.

This rearrangement joins TRBV5-4 to TRBJ2-3, with D perhaps TRBD1 (5 bases). CDR3 size: 12 residues. Germline CDR1 SGHNT, CDR2 YYREEE (reference sequence). V was shortened by 3 bases and J by 7 bases, with 9 bases between the two germline ends. The chain's CDR3 is CASSSPGNTQYF. For the CDR3, the DNA is TGTGCCAGCAGCTCGCCAGGGAATACGCAGTATTTT.

The CDR3 here is CASSEEVGVREAFF. The CDR3 bases are TGTGCCAGCAGTGAAGAGGTGGGAGTGAGGGAAGCTTTCTTT. The chain employs TRBV6-1 and TRBJ1-1, with D unclear. CDR3 length: 14 residues. With 1 base removed from V and 8 bases from J, the gap between germline ends came to 14 bases. The V gene's germline CDR1 is MNHNS and CDR2 SASEGT.

The chain recombines TRBV7-9 with TRBJ1-2, with D possibly being TRBD1 (6 bases). The germline V gene has CDR1 SEHNR and CDR2 FQNEAQ (reference sequence). The CDR3 totals 14 residues. V lost 4 bases and J 6 bases, leaving 15 bases between the germline ends. CDR3 nucleotide sequence: TGTGCCAGCAGCTCTCAGGGGCAGGCCCATGGCTACACCTTC. This gives the protein CASSSQGQAHGYTF.

This clone was counted only a few times. The chain links TRBV19 to TRBJ2-3; 9 positions agree with TRBD2. The J segment lost 4 bases and the V segment lost 5 bases, leaving 10 bases of the junction unmatched. CDR3 length equals 16 residues. Germline CDR1 and CDR2: LNHDA and SQIVND (reference sequence). The chain's CDR3 is CASSSPPAGGPDTQYF. In DNA form, the CDR3 reads TGTGCCAGTAGTTCGCCCCCTGCGGGAGGGCCAGATACGCAGTATTTT.

This clone was picked up one time. This CDR3 is CASSPTPDTYEQYF. The CDR3, as DNA: TGTGCCAGCAGCCCAACCCCAGATACCTACGAGCAGTACTTC. The rearrangement joins TRBV11-3 to TRBJ2-7; D is unresolved. This CDR3 comprises 14 residues. The V end lost 5 bases, the J end lost 2 bases, and 13 bases lay between the germline ends. In germline, CDR1 is SGHNT, CDR2 YENEEA. Variable domain in full (rest from reference TRBV11-3 and TRBJ2-7): EAGVVQSPRYKIIEKKQPVAFWCNPISGHNTLYWYLQNLGQGPELLIRYENEEAVDDSQLPKDRFSAERLKGVDSTLKIQPAELGDSAVYLCASSPTPDTYEQYFGPGTRLTVT.

The sample holds one count of this clone. The gene calls are TRBV7-9 and TRBJ2-7; D is undetermined. CDR3 length: 12 residues. CDR1 and CDR2 from the germline V gene are SEHNR and FQNEAQ (reference sequence). Trimming stripped 1 base from V and 3 bases from J, with 4 bases between. For the CDR3, the DNA is TGTGCCAGCAGCTTAGATCTCTACGAGCAGTACTTC. Translation gives CASSLDLYEQYF.